Below, 26 T cell receptor beta chains from the same sample are listed, as sequenced in a study of CD8+ T cells in alopecia areata. Noted treatment: oral pan-JAK inhibitor, 5-10 mg twice daily. Isolated RNA was reverse transcribed into cDNA used as the sequencing template. Profiling relied on immunoSEQ multiplex PCR, and the TCRdb table lists in-frame clones only, not all of them. The table has about 42,000 clones, around three fifths seen once; the top ten hold about a fifth. The sample consisted of CD8+ T cells sorted from blood, taken at week 4, from a patient treated with tofacitinib. All receptors come from a human donor with alopecia areata.

V gene TRBV7-6 combines with J gene TRBJ2-3, with D possibly TRBD2 on 5 matching bases. The CDR3 is 14 amino acids. The germline V gene has CDR1 SGHVS and CDR2 FNYEAQ. The V and J ends lost 2 bases and 3 bases respectively, with 9 bases between them. The CDR3 is CASSLNPGTDTQYF. The CDR3 nucleotides read TGTGCCAGCAGCTTAAATCCGGGGACAGATACGCAGTATTTT.

In its sample, this clone was seen a few times. The CDR3: CSVEGAVDRGNEQFF. The CDR3 coding sequence is TGCAGCGTTGAAGGGGCAGTCGACAGGGGCAATGAGCAGTTCTTC. V and J are TRBV29-1 and TRBJ2-1; the match to TRBD1 covers 8 bases. CDR1 SQVTM and CDR2 ANQGSEA come from the germline V gene. V trimming: 1 base; J trimming: 6 bases; junction bases outside the gene matches: 8. This CDR3 is built from 15 residues.

The chain has TRBV14 and TRBJ2-7, with D possibly matching TRBD1 (6 bases). CDR1 and CDR2 (germline): SGHDN, FVKESK. The CDR3 consists of 15 residues. Trimming left V 2 bases short and J 4 bases short, with 15 bases between. Here the CDR3 DNA reads TGTGCCAGCAGCCAATCCACAGGGACCTGGTACGAGCAGTACTTC. It yields the protein CASSQSTGTWYEQYF. Variable domain in full (rest from reference TRBV14 and TRBJ2-7): EAGVTQFPSHSVIEKGQTVTLRCDPISGHDNLYWYRRVMGKEIKFLLHFVKESKQDESGMPNNRFLAERTGGTYSTLKVQPAELEDSGVYFCASSQSTGTWYEQYFGPGTRLTVT.

Only a few counts were recorded for this clone. CDR3 sequence (DNA): TGCAGCGTTGAAGGGGGAGAACACCTCCAGCAGTACTTC. Protein product: CSVEGGEHLQQYF. The chain employs TRBV29-1 and TRBJ2-7; the D gene is possibly TRBD2 (5 bases). Germline V gene sequence: CDR1 SQVTM, CDR2 ANQGSEA. This CDR3 has 13 amino acids. The V and J ends lost 1 base and 8 bases respectively, with 15 bases between them.

The chain links TRBV2 to TRBJ2-5; D not certain. With 3 bases removed from V and 2 bases from J, the gap between germline ends came to 13 bases. Germline CDR1 SNHLY, CDR2 FYNNEI. This CDR3 is built from 15 residues. The CDR3 sequence is CASSEWVASQETQYF. CDR3 bases: TGTGCCAGCAGTGAGTGGGTAGCCTCACAAGAGACCCAGTACTTC.

This clone showed up just once. The CDR3: CASSEWLNEQFF. The CDR3 nucleotides read TGTGCCAGCAGTGAATGGTTAAATGAGCAGTTCTTC. This chain uses TRBV6-1 with TRBJ2-1; no clear D. The germline gives CDR1 MNHNS, CDR2 SASEGT. V shed 2 bases and J shed 7 bases, with 6 bases lying between them. The CDR3 sequence is 12 residues long.

This clone was recorded a few times. The chain has TRBV4-3 and TRBJ2-3, with no clear D. The CDR3 runs to 15 residues. V lost 0 bases to trimming and J lost 1 base, with 8 bases between them. Germline V gene sequence: CDR1 LGHNA, CDR2 YSLEER. The CDR3: CASSQDYRGTDTQYF. CDR3 coding DNA: TGCGCCAGCAGCCAAGATTATAGGGGCACAGATACGCAGTATTTT.

The CDR3 loop reads CASSQGPSAEQFF. Written as DNA, the CDR3 is TGCGCCAGCAGCCAAGGCCCTAGTGCAGAGCAGTTCTTC. The chain is built from TRBV4-3 and TRBJ2-1; D remains ambiguous. The germline gives CDR1 LGHNA, CDR2 YSLEER. V lost 1 base, J lost 10 bases, and 11 bases lay in between. This CDR3 has 13 amino acids.

In this sample, this clone turned up a few times. This chain joins TRBV29-1 and TRBJ1-4; 7 bases agree with TRBD1. Germline loops: CDR1 SQVTM, CDR2 ANQGSEA. The CDR3 loop spans 17 amino acids. V dropped 6 bases and J dropped 0; count of bases not matched to a gene: 13. The CDR3 sequence is CSVAWDSNRATNEKLFF. CDR3 nucleotides: TGCAGCGTCGCCTGGGACAGCAACCGTGCAACTAATGAAAAACTGTTTTTT.

This clone was seen a single time. V is TRBV29-1 and J is TRBJ1-2; TRBD1 matches at 8 bases. The CDR3 sequence is 13 residues long. The ends lost 5 bases at V and 6 bases at J; junction bases unmatched: 8. Germline CDR1 and CDR2: SQVTM and ANQGSEA. This CDR3 is CSVLRGQSDGYTF. CDR3 in DNA: TGCAGCGTTCTCAGGGGGCAATCGGATGGCTACACCTTC.

The CDR3 bases are TGCGCCAGCAGCAAGAGAGATAAGAACTATGGCTACACCTTC. Translating it yields CASSKRDKNYGYTF. This rearrangement joins TRBV4-1 to TRBJ1-2; D not resolved. CDR1 and CDR2 (germline): MGHRA, YSYEKL. V was shortened by 5 bases and J by 2 bases, with 12 bases between the two germline ends. The CDR3 totals 14 residues.

The rearrangement links TRBV29-1 to TRBJ2-7, with D possibly TRBD1 on 5 matching bases. Germline values: CDR1 SQVTM, CDR2 ANQGSEA. The CDR3 consists of 13 residues. V dropped 0 bases and J dropped 2 bases, with 8 bases sitting between them. As DNA, the CDR3 is TGCAGCGTTGAAGATCCAGGGACCTACGAGCAGTACTTC. Translation: CSVEDPGTYEQYF.

The rearrangement links TRBV7-6 to TRBJ1-6; 7 positions agree with TRBD1. This CDR3 has 16 amino acids. Losses at the gene ends were 5 bases for V and 7 bases for J; bases not matched to a gene: 11. Germline assignment: CDR1 SGHVS and CDR2 FNYEAQ. CDR3 DNA: TGTGCCAGCAGCGAGGGGTGGACAGGAGGAAATTCACCCCTCCACTTT. It specifies CASSEGWTGGNSPLHF.

This chain links TRBV29-1 with TRBJ2-3; tentatively, D is TRBD2 (5 bases). CDR3 size: 15 residues. Germline V gene sequence: CDR1 SQVTM, CDR2 ANQGSEA. V lost 8 bases to trimming and J lost 4 bases, with 22 bases between them. The CDR3, as DNA: TGCAGCACCCGACGGGTAGGTCCAGCGGCAGATACGCAGTATTTT. Translated: CSTRRVGPAADTQYF.

The table lists this clone with a few counts. This rearrangement joins TRBV14 to TRBJ1-1; TRBD1 agrees at 7 bases. This CDR3 contains 13 residues. The V segment lost 4 bases and the J segment 8 bases; nucleotides outside the gene matches: 7. The germline V gene encodes CDR1 SGHDN and CDR2 FVKESK. The CDR3 is CASSPRDSQEAFF. CDR3 DNA: TGTGCCAGCAGCCCCCGGGACAGTCAAGAAGCTTTCTTT.

A note on this clone: This sample also contains other DNA sequences that code for the same CDR3. The chain combines TRBV29-1 with TRBJ1-1, with D maybe TRBD1 (5 bases). The V and J ends lost 6 bases and 1 base respectively, with 6 bases between them. The CDR3 runs 11 residues. CDR1 SQVTM and CDR2 ANQGSEA come from the germline V gene. The CDR3 nucleotides are TGCAGCGTAGGGGAGAACACTGAAGCTTTCTTT. Protein product: CSVGENTEAFF.

This clone was recorded a few times. This rearrangement joins TRBV29-1 to TRBJ1-1, with a possible D match to TRBD1 (6 bases). This CDR3 contains 15 residues. The germline V gene encodes CDR1 SQVTM and CDR2 ANQGSEA. Trimming removed 3 bases from V and 3 bases from J, with 17 bases in between. The CDR3 sequence is CSVDLYGGLDTEAFF. CDR3 in DNA: TGCAGCGTTGATTTGTATGGGGGGCTGGACACTGAAGCTTTCTTT. The variable domain in full, completed from reference TRBV29-1 and TRBJ1-1, reads SAVISQKPSRDICQRGTSLTIQCQVDSQVTMMFWYRQQPGQSLTLIATANQGSEATYESGFVIDKFPISRPNLTFSTLTVSNMSPEDSSIYLCSVDLYGGLDTEAFFGQGTRLTVV.

V usage is TRBV4-3 and J usage is TRBJ2-1, with TRBD2 matching 7 bases. Germline trimming cut 3 bases from V and 5 bases from J; bases unmatched to any gene: 10. The CDR3 sequence is 16 residues long. Germline assignment: CDR1 LGHNA and CDR2 YSLEER. In DNA, the CDR3 is TGCGCCAGCAGCCATCGGGGGGAGGGGCGCGACAATGAGCAGTTCTTC. The encoded protein is CASSHRGEGRDNEQFF.

This chain joins TRBV7-6 and TRBJ2-7; the D call may be TRBD1 or TRBD2 (7 bases each). The V end lost 5 bases, the J end lost 3 bases, and 17 bases lay between the germline ends. Germline V CDR1 and CDR2: SGHVS, FNYEAQ. CDR3 length equals 15 residues. The CDR3 reads CASSPGGGDYYEQYF. For the CDR3, the DNA is TGTGCCAGCAGCCCAGGGGGGGGTGATTACTACGAGCAGTACTTC.

The rearrangement links TRBV7-2 to TRBJ2-5; 11 positions match TRBD1. In germline, CDR1 is SGHTA, CDR2 FQGNSA. The CDR3 extends over 16 amino acids. The V segment lost 4 bases and the J segment 5 bases; nucleotides outside the gene matches: 9. CDR3 loop: CASSSPRTGGWETQYF. CDR3 sequence (DNA): TGTGCCAGCAGCTCCCCAAGGACAGGGGGCTGGGAGACCCAGTACTTC.

The rearrangement links TRBV7-8 to TRBJ1-1; 10 nucleotides line up with TRBD1. The CDR3 has 16 amino acids. The ends lost 5 bases at V and 1 base at J; junction bases unmatched: 7. CDR1 SGHVS and CDR2 FQNEAQ come from the germline V gene. The chain's CDR3 is CASSPTGGGRNTEAFF. The CDR3 region has the DNA TGTGCCAGCAGCCCGACAGGGGGCGGCCGGAACACTGAAGCTTTCTTT.

This clone was detected only a few times. V and J are TRBV15 and TRBJ2-6, with TRBD1 identical over 7 bases. This CDR3 has 16 amino acids. Germline V lookup: CDR1 LNHNV, CDR2 YYDKDF (reference sequence). Losses at the gene ends were 8 bases for V and 4 bases for J; bases not matched to a gene: 11. The CDR3 here is CATSGTALSGANVLTF. DNA for the CDR3: TGTGCCACCTCCGGGACAGCACTCTCCGGGGCCAACGTCCTGACTTTC.

This clone was detected a few times. Other DNA sequences in the sample encode the same CDR3. The chain couples TRBV4-1 to TRBJ2-1; D gene uncertain. V gave up 2 bases and J gave up 5 bases, with 7 bases separating them. The CDR3 contains 13 residues. Germline-derived CDR1 and CDR2 are MGHRA and YSYEKL. CDR3 nucleotide sequence: TGCGCCAGCAGCCAATCATTAAACAATGAGCAGTTCTTC. It codes for CASSQSLNNEQFF.

This chain uses TRBV29-1 with TRBJ2-1; 9 nucleotides align to TRBD1. CDR3 length equals 15 residues. Germline CDR1 is SQVTM and CDR2 is ANQGSEA. Trimming at V came to 2 bases and at J to 7 bases, leaving 9 bases not matched to a gene. DNA of the CDR3: TGCAGCGTTGAATCACCGGACAGGGGTAATAATGAGCAGTTCTTC. This sequence encodes CSVESPDRGNNEQFF.

The rearrangement links TRBV30 to TRBJ2-7, with 10 positions matching TRBD1. V shed 1 base, J shed 4 bases, and the junction held 7 bases outside the gene matches. In germline, CDR1 is GTSNPN, CDR2 SVGIG (reference sequence). The CDR3 has 15 residues. The CDR3 spells CAWSAGTGEAYEQYF. In DNA form, the CDR3 reads TGTGCCTGGAGTGCCGGGACAGGGGAAGCGTACGAGCAGTACTTC.

The J gene is TRBJ2-6, the V gene TRBV27; the D gene is possibly TRBD1 (5 bases). The CDR3 is 13 amino acids. The germline V gene has CDR1 MNHEY and CDR2 SMNVEV (reference sequence). V was trimmed by 2 bases and J by 16 bases, leaving 15 bases between them. CDR3 sequence (DNA): TGTGCCAGCAGTTTACCGTCAGGGATTCAACTGACTTTC. Translation: CASSLPSGIQLTF. Drawing the rest from reference TRBV27 and TRBJ2-6, the complete variable domain is EAQVTQNPRYLITVTGKKLTVTCSQNMNHEYMSWYRQDPGLGLRQIYYSMNVEVTDKGDVPEGYKVSRKEKRNFPLILESPSPNQTSLYFCASSLPSGIQLTFGAGSRLTVL.